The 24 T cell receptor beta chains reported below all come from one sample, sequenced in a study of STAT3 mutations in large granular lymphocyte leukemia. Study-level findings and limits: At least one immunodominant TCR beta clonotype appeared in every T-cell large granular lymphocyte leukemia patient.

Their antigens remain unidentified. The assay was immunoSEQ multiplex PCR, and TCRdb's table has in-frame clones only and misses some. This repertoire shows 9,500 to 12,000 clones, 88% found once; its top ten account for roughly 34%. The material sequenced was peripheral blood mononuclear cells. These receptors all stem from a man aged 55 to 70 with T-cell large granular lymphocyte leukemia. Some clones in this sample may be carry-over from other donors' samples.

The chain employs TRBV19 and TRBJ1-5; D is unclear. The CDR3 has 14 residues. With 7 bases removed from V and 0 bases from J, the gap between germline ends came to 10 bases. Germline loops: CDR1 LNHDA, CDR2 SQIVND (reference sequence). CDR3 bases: TGTGCCAGTACTCCGCTTACTAGCAATCAGCCCCAGCATTTT. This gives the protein CASTPLTSNQPQHF.

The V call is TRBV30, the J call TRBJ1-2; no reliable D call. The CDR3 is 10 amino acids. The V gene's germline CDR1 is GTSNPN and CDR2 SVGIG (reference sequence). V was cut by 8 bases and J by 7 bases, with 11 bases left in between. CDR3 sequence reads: CAEGRVGYTF. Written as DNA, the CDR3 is TGTGCCGAGGGTAGGGTTGGCTACACCTTC.

CDR3: CASSVALGNGGELFF. CDR3 coding DNA: TGTGCCAGCAGCGTAGCACTGGGGAACGGCGGGGAGCTGTTTTTT. V usage is TRBV9 and J usage is TRBJ2-2; D not resolved. This CDR3 has 15 amino acids. Germline V lookup: CDR1 SGDLS, CDR2 YYNGEE. V was trimmed by 0 bases and J by 7 bases, leaving 13 bases between them.

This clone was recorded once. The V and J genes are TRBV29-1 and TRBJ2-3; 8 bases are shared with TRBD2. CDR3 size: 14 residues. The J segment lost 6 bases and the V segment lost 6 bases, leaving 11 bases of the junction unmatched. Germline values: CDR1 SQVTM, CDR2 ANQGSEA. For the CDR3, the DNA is TGCAGCGTCCCCGAGCGGGAGAGTTGGGATACGCAGTATTTT. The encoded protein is CSVPERESWDTQYF.

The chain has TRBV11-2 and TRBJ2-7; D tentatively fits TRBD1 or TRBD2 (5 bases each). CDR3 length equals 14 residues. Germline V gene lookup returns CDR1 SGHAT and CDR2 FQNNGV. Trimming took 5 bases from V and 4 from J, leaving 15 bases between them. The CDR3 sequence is CASSPLRGRYEQYF. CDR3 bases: TGTGCCAGCAGCCCCCTGAGGGGAAGGTACGAGCAGTACTTC.

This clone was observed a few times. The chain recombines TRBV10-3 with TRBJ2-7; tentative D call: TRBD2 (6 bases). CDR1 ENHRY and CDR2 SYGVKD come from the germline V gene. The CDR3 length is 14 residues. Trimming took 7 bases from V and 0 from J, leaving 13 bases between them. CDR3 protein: CAIKGSGSSYEQYF. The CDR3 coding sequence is TGTGCCATCAAGGGTAGCGGAAGCTCCTACGAGCAGTACTTC.

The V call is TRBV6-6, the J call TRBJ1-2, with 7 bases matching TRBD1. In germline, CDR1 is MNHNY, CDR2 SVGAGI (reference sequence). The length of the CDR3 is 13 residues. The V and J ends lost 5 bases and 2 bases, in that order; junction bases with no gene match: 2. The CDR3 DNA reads TGTGCCAGCAGTCGGGACAGCAACTATGGCTACACCTTC. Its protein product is CASSRDSNYGYTF.

This chain's CDR3 is CASSPTGWGRVGVNEAFF. As DNA, the CDR3 is TGTGCCAGCAGCCCCACAGGGTGGGGTCGAGTGGGAGTGAATGAAGCTTTCTTT. The chain recombines TRBV5-6 with TRBJ1-1; D perhaps matches TRBD1 (6 bases). The CDR3 has 18 residues. CDR1 SGHDT and CDR2 YYEEEE come from the germline V gene. Trimming removed 4 bases at V and 7 bases at J, with 29 bases between.

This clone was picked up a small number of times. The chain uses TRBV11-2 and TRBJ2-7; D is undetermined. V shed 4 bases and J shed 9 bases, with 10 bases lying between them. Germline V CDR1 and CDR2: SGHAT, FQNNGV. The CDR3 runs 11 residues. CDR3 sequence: CASSSQVAQYF. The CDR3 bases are TGTGCCAGCAGCTCCCAGGTTGCGCAGTACTTC.

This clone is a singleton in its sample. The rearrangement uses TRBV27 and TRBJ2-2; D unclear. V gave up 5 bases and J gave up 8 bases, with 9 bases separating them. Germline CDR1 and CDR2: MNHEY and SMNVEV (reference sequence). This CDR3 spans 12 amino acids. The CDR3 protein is CASSPRKGELFF. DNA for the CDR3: TGTGCCAGCAGTCCCCGAAAAGGGGAGCTGTTTTTT.

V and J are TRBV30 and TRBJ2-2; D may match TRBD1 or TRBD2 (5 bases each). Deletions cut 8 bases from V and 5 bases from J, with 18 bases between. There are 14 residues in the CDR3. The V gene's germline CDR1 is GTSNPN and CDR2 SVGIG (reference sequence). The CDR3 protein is CARDVRGLTGELFF. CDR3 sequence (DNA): TGTGCCCGGGACGTGCGTGGGTTGACCGGGGAGCTGTTTTTT.

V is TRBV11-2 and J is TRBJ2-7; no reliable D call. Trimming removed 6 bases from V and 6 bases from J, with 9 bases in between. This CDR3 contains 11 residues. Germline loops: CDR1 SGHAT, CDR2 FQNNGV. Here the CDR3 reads CASSRLGEQYF. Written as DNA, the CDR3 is TGTGCCAGCAGTCGCCTGGGCGAGCAGTACTTC.

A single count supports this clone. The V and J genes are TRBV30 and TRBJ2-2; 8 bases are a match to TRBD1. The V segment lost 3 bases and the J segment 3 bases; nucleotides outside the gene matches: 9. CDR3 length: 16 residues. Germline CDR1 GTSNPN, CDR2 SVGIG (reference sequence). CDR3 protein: CAWSLRQGLYTGELFF. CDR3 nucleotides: TGTGCCTGGAGCCTACGACAGGGGCTTTACACCGGGGAGCTGTTTTTT.

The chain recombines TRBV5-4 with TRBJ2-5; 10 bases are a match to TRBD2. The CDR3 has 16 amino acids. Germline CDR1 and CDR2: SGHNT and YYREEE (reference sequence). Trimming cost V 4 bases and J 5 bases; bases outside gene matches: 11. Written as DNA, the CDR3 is TGTGCCAGCAGCACCATCGGACTAGCGGCAGAGGAGACCCAGTACTTC. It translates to CASSTIGLAAEETQYF.

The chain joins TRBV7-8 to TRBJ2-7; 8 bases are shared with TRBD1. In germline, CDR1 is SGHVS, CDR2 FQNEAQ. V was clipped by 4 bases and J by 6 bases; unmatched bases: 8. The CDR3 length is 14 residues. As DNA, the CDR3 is TGTGCCAGCAGCTGGCGAGACAGGGGAGGCGAGCAGTACTTC. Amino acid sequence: CASSWRDRGGEQYF.

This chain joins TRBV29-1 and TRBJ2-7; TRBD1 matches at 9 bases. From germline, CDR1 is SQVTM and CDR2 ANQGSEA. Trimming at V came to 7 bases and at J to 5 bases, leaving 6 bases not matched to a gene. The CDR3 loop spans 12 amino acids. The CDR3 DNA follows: TGCAGCGCGCGACAGGGGGGGAACGAGCAGTACTTC. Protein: CSARQGGNEQYF.

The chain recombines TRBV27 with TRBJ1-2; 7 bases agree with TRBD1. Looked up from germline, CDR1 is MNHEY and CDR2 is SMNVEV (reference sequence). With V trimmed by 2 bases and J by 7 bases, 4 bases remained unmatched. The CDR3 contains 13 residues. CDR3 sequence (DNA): TGTGCCAGCAGTTTAACAGGGGATGCTGGCTACACCTTC. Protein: CASSLTGDAGYTF.

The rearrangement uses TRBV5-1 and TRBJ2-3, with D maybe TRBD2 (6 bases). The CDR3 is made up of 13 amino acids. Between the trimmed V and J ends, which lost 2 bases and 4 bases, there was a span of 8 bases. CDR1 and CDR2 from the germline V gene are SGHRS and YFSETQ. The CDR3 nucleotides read TGCGCCAGCAGCTTCCCGGGGGCAGATACGCAGTATTTT. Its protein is CASSFPGADTQYF.

CDR3 bases: TGTGCCTGGAGTGGGACAGTCCCCAATCAGCCCCAGCATTTT. It is translated as CAWSGTVPNQPQHF. This rearrangement joins TRBV30 to TRBJ1-5, with a tentative D call TRBD1 (6 bases). This CDR3 is built from 14 residues. Germline-derived CDR1 and CDR2 are GTSNPN and SVGIG (reference sequence). V lost 1 base and J 3 bases, leaving 10 bases between the germline ends.

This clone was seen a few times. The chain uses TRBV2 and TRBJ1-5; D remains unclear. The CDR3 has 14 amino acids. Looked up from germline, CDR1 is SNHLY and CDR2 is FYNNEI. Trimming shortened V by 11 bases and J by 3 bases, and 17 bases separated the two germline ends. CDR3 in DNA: TGTGCCGGATCCTCAGGCGCTCCCAATCAGCCCCAGCATTTT. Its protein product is CAGSSGAPNQPQHF.

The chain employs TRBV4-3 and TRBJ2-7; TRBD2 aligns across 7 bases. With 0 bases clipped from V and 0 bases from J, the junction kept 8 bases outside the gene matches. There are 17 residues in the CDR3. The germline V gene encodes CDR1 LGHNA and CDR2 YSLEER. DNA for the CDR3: TGCGCCAGCAGCCAAGATCTGGGGGGGAGTCCCTCCTACGAGCAGTACTTC. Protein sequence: CASSQDLGGSPSYEQYF.

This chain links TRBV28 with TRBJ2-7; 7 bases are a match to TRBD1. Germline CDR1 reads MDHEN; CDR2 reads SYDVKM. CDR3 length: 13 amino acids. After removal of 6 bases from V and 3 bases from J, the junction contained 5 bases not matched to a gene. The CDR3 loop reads CASRLTGVYEQYF. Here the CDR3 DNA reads TGTGCCAGCAGACTTACAGGGGTCTACGAGCAGTACTTC.

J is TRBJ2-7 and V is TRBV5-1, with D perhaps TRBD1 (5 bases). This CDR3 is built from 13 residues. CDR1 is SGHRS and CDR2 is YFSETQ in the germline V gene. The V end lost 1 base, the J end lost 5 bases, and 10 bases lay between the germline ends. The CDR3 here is CASSLSSRDEQYF. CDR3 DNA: TGCGCCAGCAGCTTGAGTTCCAGGGACGAGCAGTACTTC.

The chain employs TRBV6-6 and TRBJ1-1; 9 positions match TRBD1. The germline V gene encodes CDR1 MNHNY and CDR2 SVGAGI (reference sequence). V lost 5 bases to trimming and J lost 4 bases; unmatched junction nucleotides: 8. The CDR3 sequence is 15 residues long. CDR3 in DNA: TGTGCCAGCAGTCGTCCCGGGACAGGGAGCACTGAAGCTTTCTTT. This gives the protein CASSRPGTGSTEAFF.